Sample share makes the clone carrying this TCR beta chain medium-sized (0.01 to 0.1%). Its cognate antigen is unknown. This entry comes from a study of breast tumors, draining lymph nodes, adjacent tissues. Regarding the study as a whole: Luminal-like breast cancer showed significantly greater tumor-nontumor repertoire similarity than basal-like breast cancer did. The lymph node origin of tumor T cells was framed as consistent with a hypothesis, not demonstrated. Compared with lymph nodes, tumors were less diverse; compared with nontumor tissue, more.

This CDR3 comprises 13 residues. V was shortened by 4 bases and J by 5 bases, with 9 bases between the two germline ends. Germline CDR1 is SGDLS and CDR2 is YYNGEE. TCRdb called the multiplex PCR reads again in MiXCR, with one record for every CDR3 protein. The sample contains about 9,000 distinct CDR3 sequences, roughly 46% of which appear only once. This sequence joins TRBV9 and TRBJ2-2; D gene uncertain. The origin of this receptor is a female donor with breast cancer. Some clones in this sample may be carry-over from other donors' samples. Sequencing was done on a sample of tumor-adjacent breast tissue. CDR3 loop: CASSPLQTGELFF. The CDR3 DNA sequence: TGTGCCAGCAGCCCCCTCCAAACCGGGGAGCTGTTTTTT.